Below, 24 T cell receptor beta chains from the same sample are listed, as sequenced in a study of CD8 T cells in ankylosing spondylitis. From the 5' RACE reads, TCRdb called clonotypes with MiXCR, one entry per CDR3 protein. The sample holds 150,000 to 200,000 distinct CDR3 sequences, 18% seen once. Sequencing was performed on blood, either unsorted or a sorted T cell fraction (not recorded which). These receptor sequences come from a male donor aged 5 to 30 with ankylosing spondylitis or in good health (not recorded which).

This clonotype came up many times. The rearrangement joins TRBV21-1 to TRBJ2-4. TRBV21-1 constitutes a pseudogene. The CDR3 has 10 residues. The DNA of the CDR3 is TGTGCCAGCAGCATAGACATTCAGTACTTC. Its protein is CASSIDIQYF.

This clonotype was seen ten or more times. The junction differs from germline at one of its ends, possibly a read error. The gene calls are TRBV13 and TRBJ2-1, with D tentatively TRBD2 (5 bases). The CDR3 runs to 12 residues. Per the germline V gene, CDR1 is PRHDT and CDR2 is FYEKMQ (reference sequence). The CDR3 sequence: CASSSREYLRVF. DNA for the CDR3: TGTGCCAGCAGCTCCCGTGAATATTTGAGGGTCTTC.

In this sample, this clonotype turned up a few times. The genes are TRBV7-2 and TRBJ1-2; unclear D gene. Germline V lookup: CDR1 SGHTA, CDR2 FQGNSA. Trimming pared 7 bases from V and 4 bases from J, leaving 10 bases between. The CDR3 has 12 amino acids. DNA for the CDR3: TGTGCCAGCACCCAGGTGACCTATGGCTACACCTTC. This sequence encodes CASTQVTYGYTF. Filled out from reference TRBV7-2 and TRBJ1-2, the complete variable domain reads GAGVSQSPSNKVTEKGKDVELRCDPISGHTALYWYRQSLGQGLEFLIYFQGNSAPDKSGLPSDRFSAERTGGSVSTLTIQRTQQEDSAVYLCASTQVTYGYTFGSGTRLTVV.

This clonotype was detected ten times or more. The chain recombines TRBV29-1 with TRBJ1-2; 9 positions agree with TRBD1. With V trimmed by 1 base and J by 7 bases, 4 bases remained unmatched. Germline V lookup: CDR1 SQVTM, CDR2 ANQGSEA. This CDR3 has 13 amino acids. CDR3 coding DNA: TGCAGCGTTGAAGTGGACAGGGGAGGTGGCTACACCTTC. It specifies CSVEVDRGGGYTF.

The sample holds many counts of this clonotype. The chain couples TRBV12-3 or TRBV12-4 to TRBJ2-2, with TRBD2 as a possible D gene (6 bases). Trimming removed 1 base from V and 7 bases from J, with 7 bases in between. This CDR3 region has 13 residues. In DNA form, the CDR3 reads TGTGCCAGCAGTTTAGGGCGGGGCGGGGAGCTGTTTTTT. It encodes CASSLGRGGELFF.

This clonotype was counted at least ten times. V gene TRBV6-4 combines with J gene TRBJ2-2; perhaps TRBD1 as D (6 bases). The length of the CDR3 is 14 residues. From germline, CDR1 is MRHNA and CDR2 SNTAGT. V was shortened by 6 bases and J by 1 base, with 9 bases between the two germline ends. The CDR3 spells CASRAQGNTGELFF. The CDR3 nucleotides read TGTGCCAGCAGGGCACAGGGGAACACCGGGGAGCTGTTTTTT.

This clonotype was observed many times. The chain uses TRBV2 and TRBJ2-5, with no clear D. The germline gives CDR1 SNHLY, CDR2 FYNNEI. Trimming cost V 6 bases and J 2 bases, with 1 base left between them. The CDR3 runs to 10 residues. This CDR3 is CASRQETQYF. The CDR3 DNA sequence: TGTGCCAGCAGACAAGAGACCCAGTACTTC.

This clonotype was seen many times. The chain couples TRBV5-1 to TRBJ2-1; a weak D match, TRBD2 (6 bases). Per the germline V gene, CDR1 is SGHRS and CDR2 is YFSETQ. The CDR3 spans 22 residues. V dropped 4 bases and J dropped 0 bases, with 32 bases sitting between them. The CDR3 region is CASSRISTGTLNPLSSYNEQFF. Written as DNA, the CDR3 is TGCGCCAGCAGCCGTATTAGTACCGGGACTCTAAACCCACTGAGCTCCTACAATGAGCAGTTCTTC.

In this sample, this clonotype turned up many times. The genes are TRBV10-3 and TRBJ1-2, with 8 bases lining up with TRBD1. Germline CDR1 is ENHRY and CDR2 is SYGVKD. The CDR3 is 13 amino acids. Trimming at V came to 5 bases and at J to 3 bases, leaving 2 bases not matched to a gene. The CDR3 DNA reads as TGTGCCATCAGTAAGGACAGGGACTATGGCTACACCTTC. Amino acid sequence: CAISKDRDYGYTF.

The sample holds many counts of this clonotype. The V gene is TRBV12-3 or TRBV12-4, the J gene TRBJ2-1, with D hard to call. V gave up 2 bases and J gave up 7 bases, with 6 bases separating them. This CDR3 has 12 amino acids. CDR3 amino acids: CASSLNFNEQFF. The CDR3 coding sequence is TGTGCCAGCAGTTTAAACTTTAATGAGCAGTTCTTC.

This clonotype was recorded at least ten times. This CDR3 reads CAWSVGQYSNQPQHF. The CDR3 DNA follows: TGTGCCTGGAGTGTGGGGCAGTATAGCAATCAGCCCCAGCATTTT. The chain is built from TRBV30 and TRBJ1-5; D perhaps matches TRBD1 (5 bases). V gave up 0 bases and J gave up 0 bases, with 9 bases separating them. The V gene's germline CDR1 is GTSNPN and CDR2 SVGIG (reference sequence). The CDR3 contains 15 residues.

This clonotype was recorded at least ten times. The chain joins TRBV20-1 to TRBJ1-3; D unclear. V shed 0 bases and J shed 2 bases, with 17 bases lying between them. Germline V gene lookup returns CDR1 DFQATT and CDR2 SNEGSKA (reference sequence). There are 17 residues in the CDR3. CDR3 amino acids: CSARDRRWLTPGNTIYF. The CDR3 DNA sequence: TGCAGTGCTAGAGATCGTAGGTGGCTTACCCCTGGAAACACCATATATTTT.

This clonotype occurred many times. This sequence joins TRBV14 and TRBJ2-5; TRBD2 aligns across 8 bases. The CDR3 has 14 residues. V trimming: 1 base; J trimming: 4 bases; junction bases outside the gene matches: 2. CDR1 and CDR2 from the germline V gene are SGHDN and FVKESK. CDR3 amino acids: CASSQGAGAETQYF. CDR3 nucleotide sequence: TGTGCCAGCAGCCAAGGAGCGGGGGCAGAGACCCAGTACTTC.

This clonotype was seen once. V is TRBV5-4 and J is TRBJ2-1; the D gene is possibly TRBD2 (6 bases). V dropped 1 base and J dropped 10 bases, with 9 bases sitting between them. The CDR3 has 12 residues. Per the germline V gene, CDR1 is SGHNT and CDR2 is YYREEE (reference sequence). The CDR3 loop reads CASSLRDSEQFF. CDR3 DNA: TGTGCCAGCAGCTTGCGGGACTCGGAGCAGTTCTTC.

This clonotype has more than one count but fewer than ten. V gene TRBV29-1 combines with J gene TRBJ2-6; D remains unclear. Trimming took 6 bases from V and 1 from J, leaving 10 bases between them. The CDR3 runs to 14 residues. Germline V gene data show CDR1 as SQVTM and CDR2 as ANQGSEA. DNA for the CDR3: TGCAGCGTGGAACAACATTCTGGGGCCAACGTCCTGACTTTC. This translates into CSVEQHSGANVLTF.

This clonotype was counted ten times or more. The chain is built from TRBV10-3 and TRBJ2-2; a weak D match, TRBD2 (6 bases). V lost 4 bases and J lost 7, with 7 bases in between. CDR1 is ENHRY and CDR2 is SYGVKD in the germline V gene. There are 12 residues in the CDR3. In nucleotides, the CDR3 is TGTGCCATCAGTGGCGGGGACGGGGAGCTGTTTTTT. Translation: CAISGGDGELFF.

This clonotype came up many times. The rearrangement joins TRBV2 to TRBJ2-7, with 11 bases lining up with TRBD2. This CDR3 is built from 15 residues. Germline lookup yields CDR1 SNHLY and CDR2 FYNNEI. V shed 3 bases and J 2 bases; nucleotides not matched to a gene: 3. This CDR3 reads CASSEGLAVAYEQYV. CDR3 bases: TGTGCCAGCAGTGAGGGACTAGCGGTCGCCTACGAGCAGTACGTC.

The chain employs TRBV7-3 and TRBJ2-1; TRBD2 might be the D (6 bases). Germline-derived CDR1 and CDR2 are SGHTA and FQGTGA. The V gene lost 7 bases and the J gene lost 2 bases, with 9 bases spanning the gap. The CDR3 spans 13 residues. The CDR3 bases are TGTGCCAGCATGAGCGGGCCCTACAATGAGCAGTTCTTC. Residues: CASMSGPYNEQFF.

This chain connects TRBV29-1 to TRBJ2-1, with TRBD2 identical over 16 bases. There are 15 residues in the CDR3. CDR1 SQVTM and CDR2 ANQGSEA come from the germline V gene. V shed 6 bases, J shed 15 bases, and the junction held 14 bases outside the gene matches. The CDR3 sequence is CSVHRAGTSGRASFF. DNA of the CDR3: TGCAGCGTGCACAGAGCCGGGACTAGCGGGAGGGCCTCGTTCTTC.

The sample holds many counts of this clonotype. The CDR3 region has the DNA TGCAGTGCTTCCCCGGGACTAGCGGGGAGGAACATTCAGTACTTC. Its protein is CSASPGLAGRNIQYF. The chain is built from TRBV20-1 and TRBJ2-4, with TRBD2 identical over 13 bases. V lost 5 bases and J lost 7; bases outside the gene matches: 8. CDR3 size: 15 residues. Germline V gene data show CDR1 as DFQATT and CDR2 as SNEGSKA (reference sequence).

This clonotype was detected many times. The CDR3, as DNA: TGTGCCACCGGACTAGCGGGAGGGCCGCGCGAGCAGTACGTC. This codes for CATGLAGGPREQYV. The chain combines TRBV10-3 with TRBJ2-7; 15 bases are a match to TRBD2. The junction had 7 bases not matched to a gene; V was cut back by 10 bases and J by 6 bases. Germline lookup yields CDR1 ENHRY and CDR2 SYGVKD. The length of the CDR3 is 14 residues.

This clonotype was found many times. V usage is TRBV4-1 and J usage is TRBJ1-2; maybe TRBD1 (6 bases). CDR1 is MGHRA, CDR2 YSYEKL, per germline. Trimming pared 0 bases from V and 7 bases from J, leaving 15 bases between. This CDR3 is built from 15 residues. The CDR3 loop reads CASSQDLGGLSGYTF. The CDR3 bases are TGCGCCAGCAGCCAAGATTTGGGGGGCCTTAGTGGCTACACCTTC.

This clonotype showed up many times. The chain links TRBV12-3 or TRBV12-4 to TRBJ2-2; 7 nucleotides align to TRBD1. V was clipped by 5 bases and J by 3 bases; unmatched bases: 3. The length of the CDR3 is 14 residues. CDR3: CASSRQGDTGELFF. The DNA for the CDR3 is TGTGCCAGCAGTCGTCAGGGGGACACCGGGGAGCTGTTTTTT.

This clonotype was detected many times. The V and J genes are TRBV7-8 and TRBJ1-6, with 8 nucleotides matching TRBD1. The germline V gene encodes CDR1 SGHVS and CDR2 FQNEAQ. V shed 5 bases, J shed 8 bases, and the junction held 5 bases outside the gene matches. This CDR3 is built from 14 residues. CDR3 nucleotides: TGTGCCAGCAGCGTAACAGGGGGGGATTCACCCCTCCACTTT. Translated: CASSVTGGDSPLHF.